This TCR beta chain was sequenced for a study of cytomegalovirus exposure and HLA in healthy donors. Study in general: A preliminary data release comprised around 85 million unique TCRs obtained from HLA-typed donors. Study findings and constraints: Some public TCRs appeared in many individuals, while most sequences were rare.

The germline CDR1 and CDR2 sequences are MNHNS and SASEGT. V was pared by 0 bases and J by 1 base, with 9 bases between. The CDR3 runs 16 residues. Of note for this clone: Antigen: not known.

Primers: 60 Vbeta forward and 13 Jbeta reverse. The method was immunoSEQ multiplex PCR; TCRdb's version includes in-frame clones alone and lacks a portion of them. Of 100,000 to 150,000 clones listed, approximately 80% were seen once; the top ten hold 4.2%. Sequencing was done on a sample of PBMCs. This clonotype was sampled from a male donor in good health and CMV-seropositive. The rearrangement joins TRBV6-1 to TRBJ1-4; D gene uncertain. CDR3 sequence reads: CASSEAYGRTNEKLFF. The CDR3 DNA is TGTGCCAGCAGTGAAGCGTATGGGAGAACTAATGAAAAACTGTTTTTT.